Presented here are 10 T cell receptor beta chains from one specimen sequenced in a study of blood T cell repertoires in COVID-19. Libraries were prepared by immunoSEQ multiplex PCR; TCRdb keeps only in-frame clonotypes and omits some of them. The sample consists of roughly 250,000 clones, about 79% of them appearing once. The specimen sequenced was peripheral blood. The receptors stem from a woman older than 75 with acute or convalescent COVID-19.

The chain carries TRBV15 and TRBJ1-1; D unresolved. V lost 5 bases to trimming and J lost 0 bases, with 19 bases between them. Germline CDR1 is LNHNV and CDR2 is YYDKDF (reference sequence). The CDR3 length is 17 residues. CDR3: CATSGLTERVLNTEAFF. The DNA for the CDR3 is TGTGCCACCAGCGGTTTAACAGAGAGGGTCCTGAACACTGAAGCTTTCTTT.

This chain uses TRBV7-3 with TRBJ2-1; 14 nucleotides align to TRBD2. Germline V gene data show CDR1 as SGHTA and CDR2 as FQGTGA. CDR3 length: 14 amino acids. Trimming at V came to 5 bases and at J to 14 bases, leaving 8 bases not matched to a gene. CDR3 loop: CASSPRLAGGQKFF. CDR3 DNA sequence: TGTGCCAGCAGCCCGAGACTAGCGGGGGGGCAAAAGTTCTTC.

The rearrangement uses TRBV3-1 (or the pseudogene TRBV3-2) and TRBJ1-2; D gene uncertain. The V end lost 1 base, the J end lost 0 bases, and 6 bases lay between the germline ends. From germline, CDR1 is LGHDT and CDR2 YNNKEL (reference sequence). The CDR3 extends over 14 amino acids. The CDR3 DNA follows: TGTGCCAGCAGCCAAGGTCCCGCTAACTATGGCTACACCTTC. Translating it yields CASSQGPANYGYTF.

V and J are TRBV5-1 and TRBJ1-5; no clear D. The V end was cut by 4 bases, the J end by 7 bases, with 12 bases between. Per germline, CDR1 SGHRS and CDR2 YFSETQ. The CDR3 is 13 amino acids. The CDR3 reads CASSRGGDQPQHF. The CDR3 DNA sequence: TGCGCCAGCAGCCGCGGCGGCGACCAGCCCCAGCATTTT.

This rearrangement joins TRBV24-1 to TRBJ1-3, with unresolved D. The CDR3 totals 13 residues. Germline V CDR1 and CDR2: KGHDR, SFDVKD. V shed 4 bases and J shed 7 bases, with 10 bases lying between them. In DNA, the CDR3 is TGTGCCACCAGTGAGGGAGGAGGGAACACCATATATTTT. Translation gives CATSEGGGNTIYF.

The chain combines TRBV18 with TRBJ2-7, with 8 bases fitting TRBD2. V gave up 0 bases and J gave up 5 bases; unmatched junction bases: 12. The CDR3 consists of 17 residues. Germline CDR1 is KGHSH and CDR2 is LQKENI. The CDR3 DNA reads as TGTGCCAGCTCACCACCTTCCTTTGGCGGGGGGCGGAACGAGCAGTACTTC. Encoded protein: CASSPPSFGGGRNEQYF.

The chain uses TRBV28 and TRBJ1-6; D unresolved. Germline lookup yields CDR1 MDHEN and CDR2 SYDVKM. The ends were cut back, 6 bases at V and 10 bases at J, with 10 bases in the middle. This CDR3 spans 12 amino acids. The CDR3 sequence: CASSPRVSPLHF. CDR3 sequence (DNA): TGTGCCAGCAGCCCCCGGGTATCACCCCTCCACTTT.

The chain recombines TRBV4-1 with TRBJ1-1; D unclear. The CDR3 has 16 residues. Germline V gene sequence: CDR1 MGHRA, CDR2 YSYEKL. V lost 4 bases, J lost 3 bases, and 18 bases lay in between. CDR3 nucleotides: TGCGCCAGCAGCCTAAACTTTGCCCTGGTTGACACTGAAGCTTTCTTT. This encodes CASSLNFALVDTEAFF.

The V and J genes are TRBV5-6 and TRBJ1-5, with D perhaps TRBD1 (5 bases). The germline CDR1 and CDR2 sequences are SGHDT and YYEEEE. The germline V and J ends were trimmed by 0 bases and 4 bases, with 11 bases remaining between them. The CDR3 runs 15 residues. The chain's CDR3 is CASSLAWQGNQPQHF. The CDR3 DNA sequence: TGTGCCAGCAGCTTGGCCTGGCAGGGAAATCAGCCCCAGCATTTT.

The V and J genes are TRBV18 and TRBJ2-7; TRBD1 aligns across 8 bases. This CDR3 contains 14 residues. CDR1 KGHSH and CDR2 LQKENI come from the germline V gene. J gave up 6 bases and V 4 bases, and 8 bases lay outside the gene matches. The CDR3 sequence: CASSLLDREGEQYF. The CDR3 coding sequence is TGTGCCAGCTCACTACTGGACAGGGAAGGCGAGCAGTACTTC.